The subject of this entry is one TCR beta chain. Antigen specificity is unknown. The data were produced by immunoSEQ multiplex PCR, yet TCRdb's version contains in-frame clones alone and is incomplete. This sample yields 100,000 to 120,000 clones, of which roughly nine tenths are seen a single time; about 20% belongs to the top ten. Relapses following autologous stem cell transplantation were seen in all patients, with brentuximab vedotin exposure varying. The CDR3 has 15 amino acids. V was trimmed by 3 bases and J by 6 bases, leaving 17 bases between them. Germline V lookup: CDR1 SGHNT, CDR2 YYREEE (reference sequence). The data are from a study of PD-1 blockade in classical Hodgkin lymphoma. Study outcomes and limitations: Prior to therapy, complete responders displayed diversity much like that of newly diagnosed patients.

This receptor was obtained from a human donor with classical Hodgkin lymphoma. The rearrangement uses TRBV5-4 and TRBJ2-3, with a tentative D call TRBD2 (5 bases). The input for sequencing was peripheral blood mononuclear cells (PBMCs), taken before the second cycle of nivolumab. The CDR3: CASSSGWESMDTQYF. The CDR3 DNA reads as TGTGCCAGCAGCTCCGGGTGGGAGAGTATGGATACGCAGTATTTT.